This record concerns one TCR beta chain sequence. What it recognizes is unknown. This sample is part of a study of T cells after yellow fever vaccination. Study background: The authors prepared low-cell-number fractions using SMART-Seq v4 Ultra Low Input. The study, taken as a whole, reports: Highly abundant clonotypes carried over from the bulk population could end up in FACS-sorted repertoires as contaminants.

The germline V gene has CDR1 SGHDN and CDR2 FVKESK. The ends lost 4 bases at V and 2 bases at J; junction bases unmatched: 3. The CDR3 contains 14 residues. The TCR cDNA carried a universal primer site and UMIs from 5'RACE template switching. Using its own MiXCR run on the 5' RACE reads, TCRdb lists one record per CDR3 protein. The table includes 29,000 or so distinct CDR3 sequences, less than 6.5% detected once. The chain recombines TRBV14 with TRBJ2-7, with 9 bases that match TRBD2. The TCR comes from a man younger than 40 who received the YFV17D yellow fever vaccine. The source was CD8+ T cells sorted from PBMCs, collected 10 days after the yellow fever booster vaccination. This chain's CDR3 is CASSPLAGPYEQYF. The CDR3 DNA is TGTGCCAGCAGCCCACTAGCGGGCCCCTACGAGCAGTACTTC.